This paragraph covers one T cell receptor (beta chain) sequence. Its target is not known. This specimen comes from a study of neoadjuvant nivolumab and ipilimumab in lung cancer. Study-wide results and limits: Pathologic regression was not significantly tied to TCR clonality. Resected tumors had greater TCR richness and clonality than uninvolved lung. A small number of samples were TCR sequenced.

CDR1 and CDR2 from the germline V gene are MNHNS and SASEGT. CDR3 length: 13 residues. V was clipped by 8 bases and J by 8 bases; unmatched bases: 10. Repertoires were generated with immunoSEQ multiplex PCR, while TCRdb's copy carries only in-frame clones and drops some. This sample has about 33,000 clones; 80% to 95% occur once, and the top ten carry around 2%. This receptor was obtained from an adult with non-small cell lung cancer. The material sequenced was peripheral blood, taken after neoadjuvant nivolumab, alone or with ipilimumab, at or shortly before surgery. This chain uses TRBV6-1 with TRBJ1-2; TRBD1 aligns across 8 bases. The CDR3 nucleotides read TGTGCCAGCCCGGGACAGGCGGTCGCAGGCTACACCTTC. It encodes CASPGQAVAGYTF.